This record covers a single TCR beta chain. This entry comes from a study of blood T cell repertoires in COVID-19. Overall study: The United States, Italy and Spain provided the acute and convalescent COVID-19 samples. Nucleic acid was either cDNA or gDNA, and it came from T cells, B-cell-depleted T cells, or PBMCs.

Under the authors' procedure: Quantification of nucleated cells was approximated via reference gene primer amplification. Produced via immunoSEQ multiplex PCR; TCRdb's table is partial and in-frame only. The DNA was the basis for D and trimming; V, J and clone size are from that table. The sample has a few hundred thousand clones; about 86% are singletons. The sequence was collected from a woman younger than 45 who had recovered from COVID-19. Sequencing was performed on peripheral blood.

The CDR3 DNA sequence: TGTGCCAGCAGCCAAAGGGGGCGTGTACTCAATGAGCAGTTCTTC. Translation: CASSQRGRVLNEQFF. This chain links TRBV2 with TRBJ2-1, with 7 bases fitting TRBD1. This CDR3 spans 15 amino acids. Unmatched junction bases numbered 11, after V lost 6 bases and J lost 6 bases. CDR1 SNHLY and CDR2 FYNNEI come from the germline V gene.